This T cell receptor beta chain was recorded in a study of T cells in women clearing cervical HPV infection. The overall study: No precancer developed; the control's incident HPV16 infection cleared within 12 months.

TCRdb keeps only in-frame clones here, not all; method: immunoSEQ multiplex PCR. Here the sample table reports around 25,000 clones. A note on this clone: What it binds is unknown. The read ends 3 residues shy of where the CDR3 ends; the end is completed using the germline J gene.

Germline V gene lookup returns CDR1 SEHNR and CDR2 FQNEAQ (reference sequence). This CDR3 has 15 amino acids. Study-wide points: Cases carried less TRBV6-7 than controls: roughly 0.11% versus 0.16%.

The genes are TRBV7-9 and TRBJ1-2, with TRBD1 as a possible D gene (6 bases). This receptor was obtained from a woman between 18 and 69 years old with a cervical HPV16 infection that either progressed to CIN3+ or cleared (not recorded which). Input material: blood buffy coat. The covered CDR3 bases are TGTGCCAGCAGCTTAGGCGGGGGGGCTCTACGCGAC. It is translated as CASSLGGGALRD. The whole CDR3 sequence reads CASSLGGGALRDYTF.